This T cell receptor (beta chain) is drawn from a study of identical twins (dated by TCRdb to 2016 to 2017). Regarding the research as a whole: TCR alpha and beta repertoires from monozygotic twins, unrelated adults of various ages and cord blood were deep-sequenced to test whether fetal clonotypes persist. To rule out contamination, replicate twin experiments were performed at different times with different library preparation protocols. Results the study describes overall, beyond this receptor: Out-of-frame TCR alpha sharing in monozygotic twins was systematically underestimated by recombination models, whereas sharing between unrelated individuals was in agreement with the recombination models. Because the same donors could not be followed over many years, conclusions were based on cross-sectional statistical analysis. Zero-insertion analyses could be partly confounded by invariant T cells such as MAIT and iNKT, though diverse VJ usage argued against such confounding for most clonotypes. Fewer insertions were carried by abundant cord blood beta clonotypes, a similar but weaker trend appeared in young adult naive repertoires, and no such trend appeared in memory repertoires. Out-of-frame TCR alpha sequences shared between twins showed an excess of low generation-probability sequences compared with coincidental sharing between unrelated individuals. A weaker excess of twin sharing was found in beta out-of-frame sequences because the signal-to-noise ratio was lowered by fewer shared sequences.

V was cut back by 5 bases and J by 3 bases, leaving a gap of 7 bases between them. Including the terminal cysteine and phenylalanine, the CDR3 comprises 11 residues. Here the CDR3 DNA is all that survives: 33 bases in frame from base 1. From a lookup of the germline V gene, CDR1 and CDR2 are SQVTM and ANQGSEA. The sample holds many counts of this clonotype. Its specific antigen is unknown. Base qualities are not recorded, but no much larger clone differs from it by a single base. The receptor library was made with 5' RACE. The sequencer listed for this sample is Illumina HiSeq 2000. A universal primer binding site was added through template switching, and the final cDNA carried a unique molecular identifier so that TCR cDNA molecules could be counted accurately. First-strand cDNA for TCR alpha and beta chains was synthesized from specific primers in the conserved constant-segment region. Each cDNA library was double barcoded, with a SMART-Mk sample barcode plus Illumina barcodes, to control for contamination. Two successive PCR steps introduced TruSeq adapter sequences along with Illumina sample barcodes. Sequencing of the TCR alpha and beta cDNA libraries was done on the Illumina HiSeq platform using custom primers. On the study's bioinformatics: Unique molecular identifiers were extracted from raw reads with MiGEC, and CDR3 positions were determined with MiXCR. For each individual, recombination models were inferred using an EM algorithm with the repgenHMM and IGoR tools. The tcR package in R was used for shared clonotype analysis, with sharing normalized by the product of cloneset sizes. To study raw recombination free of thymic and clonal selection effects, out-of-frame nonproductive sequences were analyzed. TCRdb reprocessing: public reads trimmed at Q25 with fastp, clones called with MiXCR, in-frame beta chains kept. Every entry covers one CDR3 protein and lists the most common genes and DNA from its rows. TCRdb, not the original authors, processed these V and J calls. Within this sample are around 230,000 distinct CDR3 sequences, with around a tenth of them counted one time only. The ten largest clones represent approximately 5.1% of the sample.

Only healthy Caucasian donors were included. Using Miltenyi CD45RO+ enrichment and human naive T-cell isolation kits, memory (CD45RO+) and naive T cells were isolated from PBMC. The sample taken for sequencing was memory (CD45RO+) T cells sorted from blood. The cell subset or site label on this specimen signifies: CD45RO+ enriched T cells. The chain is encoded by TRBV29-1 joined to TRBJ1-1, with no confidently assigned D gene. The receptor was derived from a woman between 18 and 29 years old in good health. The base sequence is TGCAGCGTTCCGACACACACTGAAGCTTTCTTT. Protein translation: CSVPTHTEAFF. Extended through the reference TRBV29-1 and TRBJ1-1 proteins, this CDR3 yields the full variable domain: SAVISQKPSRDICQRGTSLTIQCQVDSQVTMMFWYRQQPGQSLTLIATANQGSEATYESGFVIDKFPISRPNLTFSTLTVSNMSPEDSSIYLCSVPTHTEAFFGQGTRLTVV.